What follows are 12 T cell receptor beta chains derived from one specimen sequenced in a study of T cells in Graves' hyperthyroidism and ophthalmopathy. TCR beta CDR3 sequences were amplified from RNA transcripts. Using the HTBI primer set, a first-round RT-PCR was run on the TCR CDR3. TCRdb re-derived calls from the multiplex PCR reads in MiXCR, one entry per CDR3 protein. Of about 770,000 distinct CDR3 sequences in the sample, 18% were seen once. Sequencing was carried out using blood. These receptors were collected from a woman between 45 and 65 years old with Graves' hyperthyroidism that later progressed to Graves' ophthalmopathy.

The V and J genes are TRBV7-3 and TRBJ2-5; 12 nucleotides agree with TRBD2. The CDR3 has 15 residues. With 5 bases clipped from V and 3 bases from J, the junction kept 4 bases outside the gene matches. Looked up from germline, CDR1 is SGHTA and CDR2 is FQGTGA. The CDR3 DNA sequence: TGTGCCAGCAGCCGGAGGACTAGCGGGGAAGAGACCCAGTACTTC. Its translation is CASSRRTSGEETQYF.

This clonotype was picked up many times. The chain employs TRBV3-1 and TRBJ1-1, with a weak D call TRBD1 (6 bases). Germline lookup yields CDR1 LGHDT and CDR2 YNNKEL (reference sequence). Deletions cut 5 bases from V and 1 base from J, with 11 bases between. The CDR3 is 14 amino acids. The CDR3 bases are TGTGCCAGCAGCGCCCGGGACAAGAACACTGAAGCTTTCTTT. Its translation is CASSARDKNTEAFF.

This clonotype was seen ten or more times. The chain combines TRBV5-1 with TRBJ2-3; 9 bases are shared with TRBD1. Trimming took 4 bases from V and 4 from J; bases not matched to a gene: 7. The CDR3 runs to 15 residues. Germline lookup yields CDR1 SGHRS and CDR2 YFSETQ. CDR3 sequence reads: CASSHRQGEADTQYF. CDR3 nucleotides: TGCGCCAGCAGCCACAGACAGGGGGAGGCAGATACGCAGTATTTT.

This clonotype was observed a few times. The chain is built from TRBV2 and TRBJ1-4, with no clear D. CDR3 size: 13 residues. V dropped 2 bases and J dropped 8 bases, with 9 bases sitting between them. Germline V gives CDR1 SNHLY, CDR2 FYNNEI. The CDR3 region is CASSENRLEKLFF. Here the CDR3 DNA reads TGTGCCAGCAGTGAAAACAGATTAGAAAAACTGTTTTTT.

Ten or more counts support this clonotype. The rearrangement joins TRBV12-3 or TRBV12-4 to TRBJ2-7; TRBD1 matches at 7 bases. CDR3 length: 14 residues. V lost 4 bases and J lost 1; bases outside the gene matches: 4. CDR3 residues: CASSYSDRSYEQYF. The CDR3 DNA reads as TGTGCCAGCAGTTATTCGGACAGGTCCTACGAGCAGTACTTC.

This clonotype was seen only once. J is TRBJ2-2 and V is TRBV3-1; 9 bases match TRBD1. Germline V gives CDR1 LGHDT, CDR2 YNNKEL (reference sequence). This CDR3 has 14 residues. Trimming cost V 6 bases and J 6 bases; bases outside gene matches: 5. In nucleotides, the CDR3 is TGTGCCAGCAGAATACAGGGGGCCGCCGGGGAGCTGTTTTTT. This translates into CASRIQGAAGELFF.

In its sample, this clonotype was seen a few times. The V call is TRBV14, the J call TRBJ2-3, with D possibly being TRBD1 or TRBD2 (6 bases each). Trimming removed 1 base at V and 5 bases at J, with 16 bases between. Germline V gives CDR1 SGHDN, CDR2 FVKESK. CDR3 length equals 16 residues. CDR3 DNA sequence: TGTGCCAGCAGCCAAGGGAACGGGGGCTGGGGAGATACGCAGTATTTT. This gives the protein CASSQGNGGWGDTQYF.

This clonotype was recorded many times. V usage is TRBV2 and J usage is TRBJ1-6; D is undetermined. Germline V CDR1 and CDR2: SNHLY, FYNNEI. The V end lost 3 bases, the J end lost 3 bases, and 9 bases lay between the germline ends. This CDR3 is 15 amino acids long. CDR3: CASSEEGSYNSPLHF. The DNA for the CDR3 is TGTGCCAGCAGTGAGGAGGGTAGCTATAATTCACCCCTCCACTTT.

CDR3 DNA sequence: TGTGCCAGCAGCAAACAGGCTGGTAGCTACGAGCAGTACTTC. Translation: CASSKQAGSYEQYF. V is TRBV9 and J is TRBJ2-7, with D perhaps matching TRBD1 (5 bases). The V and J ends lost 4 bases and 3 bases respectively, with 14 bases between them. The CDR3 contains 14 residues. The germline CDR1 and CDR2 sequences are SGDLS and YYNGEE.

The chain is built from TRBV20-1 and TRBJ1-2; D gene ambiguous. CDR1 is DFQATT and CDR2 is SNEGSKA in the germline V gene (reference sequence). The V gene lost 5 bases and the J gene lost 0 bases, with 7 bases spanning the gap. The CDR3 has 12 amino acids. The CDR3 loop is CSAGPSNYGYTF. Written as DNA, the CDR3 is TGCAGTGCTGGCCCCTCTAACTATGGCTACACCTTC.

Ten or more counts support this clonotype. The chain couples TRBV2 to TRBJ2-3; 9 positions agree with TRBD2. Losses at the gene ends were 6 bases for V and 2 bases for J; bases not matched to a gene: 6. The CDR3 consists of 15 residues. CDR1 is SNHLY, CDR2 FYNNEI, per germline. In nucleotides, the CDR3 is TGTGCCAGCAGCACGCGGGGGGGCGACACAGATACGCAGTATTTT. Translating it yields CASSTRGGDTDTQYF.

This clonotype was detected ten times or more. The CDR3 DNA sequence: TGCGCCAGCAGCTTATCGCGTCCTAGCAGCCACAATGAGCAGTTCTTC. As protein: CASSLSRPSSHNEQFF. The chain combines TRBV5-1 with TRBJ2-1; a weak D match, TRBD2 (5 bases). V dropped 2 bases and J dropped 5 bases, with 17 bases sitting between them. Germline CDR1 is SGHRS and CDR2 is YFSETQ. CDR3 length: 16 residues. The whole variable domain, filled in from reference TRBV5-1 and TRBJ2-1, reads KAGVTQTPRYLIKTRGQQVTLSCSPISGHRSVSWYQQTPGQGLQFLFEYFSETQRNKGNFPGRFSGRQFSNSRSEMNVSTLELGDSALYLCASSLSRPSSHNEQFFGPGTRLTVL.